The 17 T cell receptor beta chains below come from one sample, sequenced in a study of blood T cell repertoires in COVID-19 (TCRdb year 2020). Libraries were prepared through the immunoSEQ multiplex PCR assay. Drawn from immuneACCESS, this table holds only the in-frame rearrangements with V and J called that TCRdb kept. Clones are partly lost; checked studies trace under half to an unresolved V gene and leave the rest unexplained. The sample table lists around 69,000 clones, roughly 80% of them with a count of one. The ten largest clones represent less than 2% of the sample. Input material: peripheral blood. The receptors here all came from a woman aged 60 to 75 with acute or convalescent COVID-19.

V gene TRBV29-1 combines with J gene TRBJ2-3; 9 positions match TRBD2. V lost 4 bases to trimming and J lost 2 bases; unmatched junction nucleotides: 4. The length of the CDR3 is 14 residues. CDR1 is SQVTM and CDR2 is ANQGSEA in the germline V gene. The CDR3 region has the DNA TGCAGCGTTGTGAGCGGGAGGATCACAGATACGCAGTATTTT. Its protein is CSVVSGRITDTQYF.

In this sample, this clone turned up once. Sequence at one end of the junction differs from germline and may be a read error. The CDR3 DNA reads TGCGCCAGCAGCTCGGGACTTTTGAACGCTGAAGCTTTCTTT. This codes for CASSSGLLNAEAFF. The V and J genes are TRBV5-1 and TRBJ1-1, with D tentatively TRBD1 (5 bases). The CDR3 totals 14 residues. Germline V lookup: CDR1 SGHRS, CDR2 YFSETQ.

This chain links TRBV5-4 with TRBJ1-1; 9 positions match TRBD1. The V gene's germline CDR1 is SGHNT and CDR2 YYREEE (reference sequence). CDR3 size: 14 residues. Trimming at V came to 4 bases and at J to 6 bases, leaving 7 bases not matched to a gene. The CDR3 DNA sequence: TGTGCCAGCAGCCTTAGTTGGACAGGGGCTGAAGCTTTCTTT. It specifies CASSLSWTGAEAFF.

The chain couples TRBV18 to TRBJ1-3, with TRBD1 matching 9 bases. The CDR3 has 15 residues. V trimming: 0 bases; J trimming: 9 bases; junction bases outside the gene matches: 6. CDR1 is KGHSH, CDR2 LQKENI, per germline. The CDR3 protein is CASSPPGQGIGTIYF. For the CDR3, the DNA is TGTGCCAGCTCACCACCGGGACAGGGAATAGGCACCATATATTTT.

This clone was seen more than once but under ten times. The genes are TRBV2 and TRBJ1-1; 7 nucleotides line up with TRBD1. The V gene's germline CDR1 is SNHLY and CDR2 FYNNEI. Unmatched junction bases numbered 11, after V lost 6 bases and J lost 1 base. This CDR3 has 16 amino acids. DNA for the CDR3: TGTGCCAGCAGAGAAAGACAGGGAATGGGGAACACTGAAGCTTTCTTT. It specifies CASRERQGMGNTEAFF.

The gene calls are TRBV19 and TRBJ2-3, with 8 bases identical to TRBD1. Trimming at V came to 7 bases and at J to 6 bases, leaving 9 bases not matched to a gene. Germline V lookup: CDR1 LNHDA, CDR2 SQIVND (reference sequence). The CDR3 sequence is 14 residues long. The CDR3 sequence: CASTISRDRDTQYF. In DNA form, the CDR3 reads TGTGCCAGTACTATCTCCCGGGACAGGGATACGCAGTATTTT.

The rearrangement joins TRBV6-5 to TRBJ1-3; 7 nucleotides line up with TRBD1. The CDR3 length is 14 residues. V was pared by 2 bases and J by 4 bases, with 2 bases of the junction left unmatched. Germline V gives CDR1 MNHEY, CDR2 SVGAGI. The CDR3 bases are TGTGCCAGCAGTTACGAGGGACAGGGAAACACCATATATTTT. As protein: CASSYEGQGNTIYF.

This chain connects TRBV6-5 to TRBJ1-1, with a tentative D call TRBD1 (5 bases). This CDR3 is built from 14 residues. Germline CDR1 reads MNHEY; CDR2 reads SVGAGI. Trimming cost V 2 bases and J 1 base, with 8 bases left between them. CDR3: CASSYTDKNTEAFF. The DNA for the CDR3 is TGTGCCAGCAGTTACACGGACAAGAACACTGAAGCTTTCTTT.

The V call is TRBV5-1, the J call TRBJ1-1; D may be TRBD1 (5 bases). Germline loops: CDR1 SGHRS, CDR2 YFSETQ. The CDR3 is 15 amino acids. The V end was cut by 1 base, the J end by 1 base, with 11 bases between. DNA for the CDR3: TGCGCCAGCAGCTTGAATAGTAGGGGGAACACTGAAGCTTTCTTT. It codes for CASSLNSRGNTEAFF.

The chain combines TRBV12-5 with TRBJ2-3; 8 nucleotides align to TRBD1. The CDR3 totals 17 residues. V lost 1 base to trimming and J lost 2 bases; unmatched junction nucleotides: 8. Germline-derived CDR1 and CDR2 are LGHNT and FRNRAP. The CDR3 reads CASGLGPKDRVTDTQYF. The CDR3 DNA sequence: TGTGCTAGTGGTTTGGGACCCAAGGACAGGGTCACAGATACGCAGTATTTT.

The sample holds one count of this clone. This chain joins TRBV2 and TRBJ2-7; TRBD2 matches at 10 bases. This CDR3 contains 12 residues. The junction had 6 bases not matched to a gene; V was cut back by 7 bases and J by 9 bases. CDR1 and CDR2 (germline): SNHLY, FYNNEI. The CDR3 reads CASTEASGGQYF. CDR3 nucleotide sequence: TGTGCCAGCACGGAGGCTAGCGGGGGGCAGTACTTC.

The CDR3 DNA sequence: TGCGCCAGCAGCCAAGATCCAGTCATCTCCTACGAGCAGTACTTC. It yields the protein CASSQDPVISYEQYF. The chain joins TRBV4-1 to TRBJ2-7; no firm D call. The CDR3 is 15 amino acids. V shed 0 bases and J shed 0 bases, with 9 bases lying between them. Germline V gene lookup returns CDR1 MGHRA and CDR2 YSYEKL.

This clone came up a few times. The chain carries TRBV6-4 and TRBJ2-4; perhaps TRBD2 as D (6 bases). The germline gives CDR1 MRHNA, CDR2 SNTAGT. The CDR3 is made up of 15 amino acids. Trimming removed 2 bases from V and 8 bases from J, with 16 bases in between. The CDR3 sequence: CASSDKGLPYDIQYF. The CDR3 DNA reads as TGTGCCAGCAGTGACAAAGGACTACCCTACGACATTCAGTACTTC.

J is TRBJ1-2 and V is TRBV5-6; TRBD1 might be the D (5 bases). Germline assignment: CDR1 SGHDT and CDR2 YYEEEE. This CDR3 is built from 17 residues. Trimming took off 1 base at V and 6 bases at J, with 22 bases between the two ends. CDR3 coding DNA: TGTGCCAGCAGCTTGATCAGCGGGGGGTTCAGGAGGGATGGCTACACCTTC. Its protein is CASSLISGGFRRDGYTF.

The chain links TRBV6-5 to TRBJ1-1, with 7 bases identical to TRBD1. The CDR3 runs 14 residues. Germline assignment: CDR1 MNHEY and CDR2 SVGAGI. With 6 bases clipped from V and 2 bases from J, the junction kept 6 bases outside the gene matches. The CDR3 region is CASRMGQSNTEAFF. The CDR3 DNA follows: TGTGCCAGCAGGATGGGACAGTCAAACACTGAAGCTTTCTTT.

The V gene is TRBV7-2, the J gene TRBJ2-1, with D possibly TRBD2 on 7 matching bases. The CDR3 loop spans 15 amino acids. Trimming pared 0 bases from V and 10 bases from J, leaving 16 bases between. The germline V gene has CDR1 SGHTA and CDR2 FQGNSA. Here the CDR3 reads CASSLAGGASGEQFF. For the CDR3, the DNA is TGTGCCAGCAGCTTAGCGGGGGGGGCCAGTGGAGAGCAGTTCTTC.

The V gene is TRBV6-5, the J gene TRBJ2-2; TRBD1 aligns across 8 bases. The V and J ends lost 5 bases and 7 bases, in that order; junction bases with no gene match: 9. CDR3 length: 15 residues. Germline-derived CDR1 and CDR2 are MNHEY and SVGAGI. The CDR3: CASSRAQGANGELFF. The CDR3 nucleotides are TGTGCCAGCAGTAGGGCTCAGGGGGCGAACGGGGAGCTGTTTTTT.